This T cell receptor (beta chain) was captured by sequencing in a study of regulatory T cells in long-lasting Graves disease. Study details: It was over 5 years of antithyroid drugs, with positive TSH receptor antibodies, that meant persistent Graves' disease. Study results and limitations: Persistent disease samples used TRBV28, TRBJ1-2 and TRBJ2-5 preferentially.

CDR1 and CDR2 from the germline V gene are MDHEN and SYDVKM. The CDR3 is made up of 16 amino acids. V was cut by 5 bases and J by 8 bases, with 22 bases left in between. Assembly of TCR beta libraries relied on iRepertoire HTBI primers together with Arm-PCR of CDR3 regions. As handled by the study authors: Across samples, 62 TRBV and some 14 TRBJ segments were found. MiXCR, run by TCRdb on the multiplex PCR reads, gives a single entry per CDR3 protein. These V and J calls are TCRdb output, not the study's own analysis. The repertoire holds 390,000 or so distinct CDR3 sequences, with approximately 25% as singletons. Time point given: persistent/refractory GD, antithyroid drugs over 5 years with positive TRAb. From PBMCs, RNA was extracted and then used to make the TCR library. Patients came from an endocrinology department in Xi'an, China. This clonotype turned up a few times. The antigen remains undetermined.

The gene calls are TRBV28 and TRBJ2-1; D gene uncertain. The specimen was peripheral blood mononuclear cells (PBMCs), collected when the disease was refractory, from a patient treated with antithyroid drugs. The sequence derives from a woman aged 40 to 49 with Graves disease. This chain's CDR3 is CASSTPATSKVHEQFF. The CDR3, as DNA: TGTGCCAGCAGTACGCCGGCGACATCCAAGGTTCATGAGCAGTTCTTC.